The clone carrying this T cell receptor (beta chain) was detected once. The CDR3 consists of 14 residues. Trimming pared 7 bases from V and 3 bases from J, leaving 15 bases between. Germline V gene sequence: CDR1 PRHDT, CDR2 FYEKMQ (reference sequence). The record originates from a study of cytomegalovirus exposure and HLA in healthy donors. Study-level information: From donors who were HLA-typed, an early data release held about 89 million unique TCRs.

Primers included in the PCR were 60 Vbeta and 13 Jbeta primers. Clones were sequenced by immunoSEQ multiplex PCR, and TCRdb holds only the in-frame ones, with some missing. The profile shows about 150,000 clones, about 72% of them singletons. This sequence joins TRBV13 and TRBJ2-5, with D perhaps TRBD2 (5 bases). The receptor comes from a man between 35 and 55 years old in good health and CMV-seronegative. The specimen sequenced was PBMCs. The CDR3 region is CASTEGLVEETQYF. The CDR3 DNA follows: TGTGCCAGCACCGAGGGCCTAGTCGAAGAGACCCAGTACTTC.